One sample yielded the 8 T cell receptor beta chains listed below, sequenced in a study of shared T cell receptors in the human thymus. Some clones are missing from TCRdb's copy, which holds only in-frame ones; the method was immunoSEQ multiplex PCR. Of hundreds of thousands of clones listed, about 87% were seen once; the top ten hold roughly 0.0086%. These data were also reused for a study on human thymus T cells.

Sequenced material: thymocytes. These receptors were collected from a boy under two years old with a congenital heart defect.

J is TRBJ2-5 and V is TRBV7-8; TRBD1 matches 8 bases. The CDR3 loop spans 15 amino acids. The junction had 10 bases not matched to a gene; V was cut back by 5 bases and J by 5 bases. Germline V gene sequence: CDR1 SGHVS, CDR2 FQNEAQ. The CDR3 nucleotides are TGTGCCAGCAGCCCCAAAAGGCAGGGGGCCGAGACCCAGTACTTC. Amino acid sequence: CASSPKRQGAETQYF.

The chain couples TRBV14 to TRBJ2-7, with a possible D match to TRBD1 (6 bases). Looked up from germline, CDR1 is SGHDN and CDR2 is FVKESK. The CDR3 is made up of 15 amino acids. Trimming removed 1 base from V and 5 bases from J, with 15 bases in between. This CDR3 is CASSQVRSGVHEQYF. The CDR3 nucleotides are TGTGCCAGCAGCCAAGTCAGGTCAGGGGTTCACGAGCAGTACTTC.

The chain joins TRBV5-4 to TRBJ1-1; 9 bases match TRBD1. Looked up from germline, CDR1 is SGHNT and CDR2 is YYREEE (reference sequence). V shed 4 bases, J shed 6 bases, and the junction held 7 bases outside the gene matches. The CDR3 sequence is 14 residues long. The chain's CDR3 is CASSAGQGRSEAFF. For the CDR3, the DNA is TGTGCCAGCAGCGCAGGACAGGGGAGGTCTGAAGCTTTCTTT.

This clone was detected a few times. The CDR3 here is CASSVRLAGGEQYF. CDR3 sequence (DNA): TGTGCCAGCAGCGTAAGACTAGCGGGAGGTGAGCAGTACTTC. The chain employs TRBV9 and TRBJ2-5, with 13 bases identical to TRBD2. The junction had 5 bases not matched to a gene; V was cut back by 1 base and J by 11 bases. This CDR3 has 14 amino acids. CDR1 SGDLS and CDR2 YYNGEE come from the germline V gene.

The V and J genes are TRBV28 and TRBJ2-7; TRBD1 matches at 7 bases. This CDR3 has 14 amino acids. Germline V lookup: CDR1 MDHEN, CDR2 SYDVKM. Trimming at V came to 6 bases and at J to 1 base, leaving 6 bases not matched to a gene. The CDR3 sequence: CASSLQGRSYEQYF. CDR3 coding DNA: TGTGCCAGCAGCCTACAGGGGCGGTCCTACGAGCAGTACTTC.

The V and J genes are TRBV27 and TRBJ1-6, with D possibly being TRBD1 (5 bases). The V and J ends lost 7 bases and 8 bases respectively, with 21 bases between them. The CDR3 totals 16 residues. The germline gives CDR1 MNHEY, CDR2 SMNVEV (reference sequence). The CDR3 coding sequence is TGTGCCAGCACCCTATCCCCCAGGGAGGTGGATTCACCCCTCCACTTT. Its protein product is CASTLSPREVDSPLHF.

This chain connects TRBV7-2 to TRBJ2-2; TRBD1 is a possible D gene (6 bases). Between the trimmed V and J ends, which lost 7 bases and 2 bases, there was a span of 14 bases. This CDR3 has 15 residues. Germline V gene data show CDR1 as SGHTA and CDR2 as FQGNSA. The CDR3 bases are TGTGCCAGCAAAACAGGGTGTCTTAACACCGGGGAGCTGTTTTTT. Its protein product is CASKTGCLNTGELFF.

The chain combines TRBV28 with TRBJ1-1; possibly TRBD1 for D (5 bases). This CDR3 region has 14 residues. Germline-derived CDR1 and CDR2 are MDHEN and SYDVKM. The V gene lost 6 bases and the J gene lost 4 bases, with 15 bases spanning the gap. CDR3 in amino acids: CASSPSGGGTEAFF. The DNA for the CDR3 is TGTGCCAGCAGCCCCTCGGGGGGAGGCACTGAAGCTTTCTTT.